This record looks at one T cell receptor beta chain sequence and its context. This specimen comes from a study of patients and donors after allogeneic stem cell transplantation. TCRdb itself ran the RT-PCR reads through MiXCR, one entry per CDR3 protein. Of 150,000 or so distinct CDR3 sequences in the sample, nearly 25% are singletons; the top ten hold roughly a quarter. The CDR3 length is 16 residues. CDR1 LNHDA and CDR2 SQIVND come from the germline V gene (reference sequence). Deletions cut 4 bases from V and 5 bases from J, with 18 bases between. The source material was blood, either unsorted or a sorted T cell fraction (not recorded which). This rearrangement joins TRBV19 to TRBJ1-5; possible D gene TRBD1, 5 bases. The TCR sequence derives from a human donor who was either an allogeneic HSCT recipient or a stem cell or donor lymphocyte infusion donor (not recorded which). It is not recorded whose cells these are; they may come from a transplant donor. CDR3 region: CASSTGLYRWDQPQHF. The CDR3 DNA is TGTGCCAGTAGTACAGGGCTTTATAGGTGGGATCAGCCCCAGCATTTT.